Following are 14 T cell receptor beta chains from one sample sequenced in a study of CD8+ T cells in alopecia areata. Sequencing used cDNA as its template, made by extracting RNA and reverse transcribing it. Profiling relied on immunoSEQ multiplex PCR, and the TCRdb table lists in-frame clones only, not all of them. The sample has about 110,000 clones, around 83% seen once. The sample's treatment: oral pan-JAK inhibitor, 5-10 mg twice daily. The sequenced sample was CD8+ T cells sorted from blood, obtained at week 24, from a patient treated with tofacitinib. The receptors stem from a human donor with alopecia areata.

This CDR3 is CAWSGGLAGEQETQYF. CDR3 coding DNA: TGTGCCTGGAGTGGAGGACTAGCGGGGGAACAAGAGACCCAGTACTTC. The chain couples TRBV30 to TRBJ2-5; 13 bases map to TRBD2. Germline lookup yields CDR1 GTSNPN and CDR2 SVGIG (reference sequence). Trimming took 1 base from V and 2 from J; bases not matched to a gene: 4. This CDR3 is built from 16 residues.

The chain recombines TRBV10-3 with TRBJ2-7; 12 bases align to TRBD2. Per the germline V gene, CDR1 is ENHRY and CDR2 is SYGVKD. The trim removed 8 bases at V and 5 bases at J, leaving 19 bases unmatched. This CDR3 spans 18 amino acids. CDR3 protein: CAIQTWTSGASTPHEQYF. CDR3 sequence (DNA): TGTGCCATCCAAACTTGGACTAGCGGGGCCTCAACCCCCCACGAGCAGTACTTC.

The chain couples TRBV5-1 to TRBJ2-7; 9 nucleotides align to TRBD1. The CDR3 covers 13 residues. After removal of 7 bases from V and 5 bases from J, the junction contained 7 bases not matched to a gene. The germline V gene encodes CDR1 SGHRS and CDR2 YFSETQ. This CDR3 is CASALTGGNEQYF. The DNA of the CDR3 is TGCGCCAGCGCACTGACAGGGGGAAACGAGCAGTACTTC. The variable domain in full, with the rest retrieved from reference TRBV5-1 and TRBJ2-7, is KAGVTQTPRYLIKTRGQQVTLSCSPISGHRSVSWYQQTPGQGLQFLFEYFSETQRNKGNFPGRFSGRQFSNSRSEMNVSTLELGDSALYLCASALTGGNEQYFGPGTRLTVT.

J is TRBJ1-4 and V is TRBV2, with D hard to call. This CDR3 comprises 13 residues. Per the germline V gene, CDR1 is SNHLY and CDR2 is FYNNEI. V lost 8 bases and J lost 3, with 10 bases in between. The CDR3 reads CASDGDSNEKLFF. Written as DNA, the CDR3 is TGTGCCAGCGATGGCGACTCTAATGAAAAACTGTTTTTT.

The sample holds a few counts of this clone. This CDR3 is also generated by other DNA sequences in the sample. The chain recombines TRBV5-4 with TRBJ2-7; TRBD1 matches 10 bases. Germline-derived CDR1 and CDR2 are SGHNT and YYREEE (reference sequence). J lost 3 bases, V lost 4 bases, and 4 bases had no gene match. This CDR3 has 14 amino acids. The CDR3 here is CASSPGQGSYEQYF. In DNA form, the CDR3 reads TGTGCCAGCAGCCCGGGACAGGGGAGCTACGAGCAGTACTTC.

The chain recombines TRBV19 with TRBJ2-5; 12 positions agree with TRBD1. J lost 4 bases, V lost 6 bases, and 9 bases had no gene match. Germline assignment: CDR1 LNHDA and CDR2 SQIVND (reference sequence). The CDR3 is 16 amino acids. CDR3 sequence reads: CASSLGQGARGETQYF. CDR3 nucleotides: TGTGCCAGTAGCCTGGGACAGGGGGCTCGAGGAGAGACCCAGTACTTC.

The chain uses TRBV4-1 and TRBJ1-6, with a weak D call TRBD1 (5 bases). V lost 0 bases and J lost 9, with 12 bases in between. Germline values: CDR1 MGHRA, CDR2 YSYEKL. The CDR3 totals 15 residues. The CDR3 DNA reads as TGCGCCAGCAGCCAAGAGGAGGGACCCGCTTCACCCCTCCACTTT. Its translation: CASSQEEGPASPLHF.

V gene TRBV4-3 combines with J gene TRBJ1-1; TRBD1 matches 7 bases. The CDR3 covers 15 residues. With 4 bases clipped from V and 0 bases from J, the junction kept 5 bases outside the gene matches. The V gene's germline CDR1 is LGHNA and CDR2 YSLEER. For the CDR3, the DNA is TGCGCCAGCAGCCCAGGGGGGGCCCTGAACACTGAAGCTTTCTTT. This codes for CASSPGGALNTEAFF.

This chain links TRBV7-9 with TRBJ2-1; the D gene is possibly TRBD1 (6 bases). Germline lookup yields CDR1 SEHNR and CDR2 FQNEAQ (reference sequence). V lost 3 bases and J 3 bases, leaving 9 bases between the germline ends. The CDR3 totals 14 residues. The CDR3 nucleotides are TGTGCCAGCAGCTTGACAGGAAGCTACAATGAGCAGTTCTTC. Amino acid sequence: CASSLTGSYNEQFF.

This sequence joins TRBV27 and TRBJ2-7; TRBD2 is a possible D gene (6 bases). Germline lookup yields CDR1 MNHEY and CDR2 SMNVEV (reference sequence). Deletions cut 5 bases from V and 0 bases from J, with 11 bases between. This CDR3 region has 14 residues. The CDR3 loop is CASSIGTYSYEQYF. For the CDR3, the DNA is TGTGCCAGCAGTATCGGGACTTACTCCTACGAGCAGTACTTC.

This clone was counted between two and nine times. V and J are TRBV5-1 and TRBJ2-7; D is unclear. The CDR3 is 13 residues long. V lost 3 bases, J lost 3 bases, and 10 bases lay in between. The germline gives CDR1 SGHRS, CDR2 YFSETQ. CDR3 in DNA: TGCGCCAGCAGCTCGGACGAAAACTACGAGCAGTACTTC. Translated: CASSSDENYEQYF. Supplemented by reference TRBV5-1 and TRBJ2-7, the full variable domain reads KAGVTQTPRYLIKTRGQQVTLSCSPISGHRSVSWYQQTPGQGLQFLFEYFSETQRNKGNFPGRFSGRQFSNSRSEMNVSTLELGDSALYLCASSSDENYEQYFGPGTRLTVT.

This chain joins TRBV10-3 and TRBJ1-5; possibly TRBD1 for D (5 bases). CDR3 size: 19 residues. Trimming stripped 3 bases from V and 3 bases from J, with 24 bases between. Looked up from germline, CDR1 is ENHRY and CDR2 is SYGVKD. The CDR3 protein is CAISEVRPMGRSDNQPQHF. The CDR3 nucleotides are TGTGCCATCAGTGAAGTCCGGCCAATGGGGCGATCAGACAATCAGCCCCAGCATTTT.

The chain recombines TRBV7-9 with TRBJ2-1; D might be TRBD1 (5 bases). The germline V and J ends were trimmed by 8 bases and 5 bases, with 16 bases remaining between them. The CDR3 length is 14 residues. CDR1 is SEHNR and CDR2 is FQNEAQ in the germline V gene (reference sequence). CDR3 region: CASAASGRNNEQFF. The CDR3 DNA reads as TGTGCCAGCGCGGCGTCAGGGCGGAACAATGAGCAGTTCTTC. The entire variable domain, with the rest obtained from reference TRBV7-9 and TRBJ2-1, is as follows: DTGVSQNPRHKITKRGQNVTFRCDPISEHNRLYWYRQTLGQGPEFLTYFQNEAQLEKSRLLSDRFSAERPKGSFSTLEIQRTEQGDSAMYLCASAASGRNNEQFFGPGTRLTVL.

V gene TRBV4-3 combines with J gene TRBJ1-2, with 7 bases that match TRBD1. Per germline, CDR1 LGHNA and CDR2 YSLEER. This CDR3 comprises 15 residues. The V gene end was trimmed by 4 bases and the J gene end by 4 bases; junction bases not matched to a gene: 9. CDR3 coding DNA: TGCGCCAGCAGCCTCGGGACAGCTAAGCCCTATGGCTACACCTTC. Translating it yields CASSLGTAKPYGYTF.